These 11 T cell receptor beta chains originate from one sample sequenced in a study of shared clonotypes between healthy human individuals. Using immunoSEQ multiplex PCR, the repertoire was profiled, and TCRdb retains in-frame clones only, with some absent. The data hold over a million clones, with 95% to 99% observed a single time. Sequences were obtained from naive CD4+ T cells sorted from blood. Subset noted: CD45RA+ positively selected. The receptors shown here come from a young man in good health.

The chain recombines TRBV9 with TRBJ2-1; 9 bases fit TRBD2. J lost 8 bases, V lost 2 bases, and 8 bases had no gene match. The CDR3 sequence is 15 residues long. Looked up from germline, CDR1 is SGDLS and CDR2 is YYNGEE. CDR3 bases: TGTGCCAGCAGCGTCGGCGGGAGGGCCGGGTATGAGCAGTTCTTC. It codes for CASSVGGRAGYEQFF.

The V call is TRBV9, the J call TRBJ1-5; D gene ambiguous. CDR1 and CDR2 from the germline V gene are SGDLS and YYNGEE. The ends were cut back, 1 base at V and 1 base at J, with 9 bases in the middle. The CDR3 loop spans 15 amino acids. Here the CDR3 reads CASSVSPVSNQPQHF. The CDR3 DNA reads TGTGCCAGCAGCGTAAGCCCCGTCAGCAATCAGCCCCAGCATTTT.

The V call is TRBV14, the J call TRBJ1-3; 8 bases match TRBD1. CDR1 and CDR2 from the germline V gene are SGHDN and FVKESK. CDR3 length: 15 amino acids. Trimming at V came to 6 bases and at J to 4 bases, leaving 8 bases not matched to a gene. CDR3 coding DNA: TGTGCCAGCAGTCCTCGGAGGACAGGGGGAAACACCATATATTTT. Its translation is CASSPRRTGGNTIYF. The entire variable domain, with the rest obtained from reference TRBV14 and TRBJ1-3, is as follows: EAGVTQFPSHSVIEKGQTVTLRCDPISGHDNLYWYRRVMGKEIKFLLHFVKESKQDESGMPNNRFLAERTGGTYSTLKVQPAELEDSGVYFCASSPRRTGGNTIYFGEGSWLTVV.

The chain uses TRBV6-1 and TRBJ2-7, with TRBD2 identical over 10 bases. Germline assignment: CDR1 MNHNS and CDR2 SASEGT. The length of the CDR3 is 15 residues. V trimming: 5 bases; J trimming: 2 bases; junction bases outside the gene matches: 6. This CDR3 reads CASSPLAGVTYEQYF. CDR3 nucleotides: TGTGCCAGCAGTCCTCTAGCGGGAGTTACCTACGAGCAGTACTTC.

This chain joins TRBV4-1 and TRBJ2-1; D gene uncertain. The CDR3 runs 15 residues. Germline CDR1 is MGHRA and CDR2 is YSYEKL. Trimming stripped 1 base from V and 4 bases from J, with 11 bases between. The CDR3 reads CASSQGVGIYNEQFF. In DNA, the CDR3 is TGCGCCAGCAGCCAAGGGGTGGGAATTTACAATGAGCAGTTCTTC.

The CDR3 region has the DNA TGCGCCACCTCCGGGGGGACTAGCGGGTTTGATACGCAGTATTTT. Its protein is CATSGGTSGFDTQYF. The chain recombines TRBV5-1 with TRBJ2-3; 12 positions agree with TRBD2. Germline CDR1 SGHRS, CDR2 YFSETQ. The CDR3 covers 15 residues. Trimming cost V 9 bases and J 6 bases; bases outside gene matches: 11.

This clone was seen only once. The chain employs TRBV10-3 and TRBJ2-2; TRBD2 matches at 7 bases. The trim removed 6 bases at V and 6 bases at J, leaving 13 bases unmatched. Germline loops: CDR1 ENHRY, CDR2 SYGVKD. The CDR3 is made up of 16 amino acids. The CDR3 is CAIRPGSGNVSGELFF. The DNA of the CDR3 is TGTGCCATCAGGCCTGGGAGCGGGAATGTCTCCGGGGAGCTGTTTTTT.

This chain joins TRBV2 and TRBJ1-5, with D uncertain. This CDR3 has 15 amino acids. V was cut by 2 bases and J by 2 bases, with 10 bases left in between. CDR1 is SNHLY, CDR2 FYNNEI, per germline. The CDR3 bases are TGTGCCAGCAGTGAAAGATTTGCTCGCAATCAGCCCCAGCATTTT. Translating it yields CASSERFARNQPQHF.

This rearrangement joins TRBV5-1 to TRBJ2-3; the match to TRBD1 covers 7 bases. V lost 0 bases, J lost 3 bases, and 4 bases stayed unmatched. CDR3 length: 15 residues. The germline V gene has CDR1 SGHRS and CDR2 YFSETQ. The CDR3 region is CASSLEGGKTDTQYF. The CDR3, as DNA: TGCGCCAGCAGCTTGGAAGGGGGCAAGACAGATACGCAGTATTTT. The complete variable domain, with remaining parts taken from reference TRBV5-1 and TRBJ2-3, reads KAGVTQTPRYLIKTRGQQVTLSCSPISGHRSVSWYQQTPGQGLQFLFEYFSETQRNKGNFPGRFSGRQFSNSRSEMNVSTLELGDSALYLCASSLEGGKTDTQYFGPGTRLTVL.

The rearrangement uses TRBV2 and TRBJ2-3; 10 bases align to TRBD2. V trimming: 5 bases; J trimming: 5 bases; junction bases outside the gene matches: 4. This CDR3 region has 14 residues. CDR1 and CDR2 from the germline V gene are SNHLY and FYNNEI. In DNA form, the CDR3 reads TGTGCCAGCAGTCTGCTAGCGGGAGAAGATACGCAGTATTTT. Translated, it gives CASSLLAGEDTQYF.

This chain connects TRBV5-1 to TRBJ2-5; TRBD2 agrees at 12 bases. V lost 3 bases to trimming and J lost 7 bases; unmatched junction nucleotides: 10. Per germline, CDR1 SGHRS and CDR2 YFSETQ. The length of the CDR3 is 16 residues. The CDR3 is CASSSPSGRDSGTQYF. Here the CDR3 DNA reads TGCGCCAGCAGCTCTCCTAGCGGGAGGGATTCAGGGACCCAGTACTTC.